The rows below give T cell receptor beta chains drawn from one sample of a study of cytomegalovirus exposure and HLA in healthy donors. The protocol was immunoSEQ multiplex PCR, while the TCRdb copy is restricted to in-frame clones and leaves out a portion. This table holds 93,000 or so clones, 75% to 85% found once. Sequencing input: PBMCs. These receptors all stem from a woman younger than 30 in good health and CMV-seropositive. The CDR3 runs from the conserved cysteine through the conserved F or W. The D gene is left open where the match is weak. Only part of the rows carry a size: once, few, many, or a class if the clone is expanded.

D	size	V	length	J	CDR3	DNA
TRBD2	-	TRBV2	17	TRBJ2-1	CASSDWLAGGRYNEQFF	TGTGCCAGCAGTGATTGGCTAGCGGGGGGCCGCTACAATGAGCAGTTCTTC
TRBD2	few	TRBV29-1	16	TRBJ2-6	CSATGGEGSGANVLTF	TGCAGCGCTACCGGGGGGGAAGGATCTGGGGCCAACGTCCTGACTTTC
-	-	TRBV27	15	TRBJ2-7	CASRPGLKSSYEQYF	TGTGCCAGCAGGCCAGGACTGAAAAGCTCCTACGAGCAGTACTTC
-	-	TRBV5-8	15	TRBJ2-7	CASSPRQGGYDEQYF	TGTGCCAGCAGCCCGCGCCAGGGAGGTTACGACGAGCAGTACTTC
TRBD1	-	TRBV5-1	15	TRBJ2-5	CASSFGQGLGETQYF	TGCGCCAGCAGCTTTGGACAGGGCTTGGGAGAGACCCAGTACTTC
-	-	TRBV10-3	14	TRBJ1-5	CAISSGQSNQPQHF	TGTGCCATCAGCTCTGGACAGAGCAATCAGCCCCAGCATTTT
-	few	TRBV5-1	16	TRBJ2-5	CASSLDRGFHEETQYF	TGCGCCAGCAGCTTGGATCGGGGGTTCCATGAGGAGACCCAGTACTTC
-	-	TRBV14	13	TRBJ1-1	CASSQSPNTEAFF	TGTGCCAGCAGCCAAAGCCCAAACACTGAAGCTTTCTTT
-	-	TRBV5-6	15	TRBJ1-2	CASSFNTGTNYGYTF	TGTGCCAGCAGCTTCAATACCGGGACTAACTATGGCTACACCTTC
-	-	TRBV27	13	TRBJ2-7	CASRPGHYYEQYF	TGTGCCAGCAGGCCGGGACACTACTACGAGCAGTACTTC
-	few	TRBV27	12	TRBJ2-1	CASSARLEGQFF	TGTGCCAGCAGTGCCCGACTGGAAGGGCAGTTCTTC
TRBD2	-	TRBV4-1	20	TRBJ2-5	CASSQDDGVAGARFQETQYF	TGCGCCAGCAGCCAAGATGACGGGGTAGCGGGAGCCCGTTTCCAAGAGACCCAGTACTTC
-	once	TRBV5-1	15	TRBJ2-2	CASTPGLQNTGELFF	TGCGCCAGCACCCCGGGACTTCAAAACACCGGGGAGCTGTTTTTT
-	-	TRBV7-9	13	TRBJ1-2	CASSIRESYGYTF	TGTGCCAGCAGCATACGGGAAAGCTATGGCTACACCTTC
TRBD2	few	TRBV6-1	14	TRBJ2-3	CASKNLAGVDTQYF	TGTGCCAGCAAAAACCTAGCGGGAGTGGATACGCAGTATTTT
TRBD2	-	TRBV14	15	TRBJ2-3	CASSQTSGGADTQYF	TGTGCCAGCAGCCAAACTAGCGGGGGGGCAGATACGCAGTATTTT
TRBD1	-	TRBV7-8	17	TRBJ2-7	CASSLGAGGTGAYEQYF	TGTGCCAGCAGCTTAGGGGCTGGGGGGACAGGGGCCTACGAGCAGTACTTC